One sample yielded the 7 T cell receptor beta chains listed below, sequenced in a study of CD8+ T cells in alopecia areata. Treatment defined: oral pan-JAK inhibitor, 5-10 mg twice daily. It was cDNA, reverse transcribed from extracted RNA, that served as the sequencing template. Clones were read by immunoSEQ multiplex PCR, and TCRdb kept only the in-frame ones, dropping some. The sample has approximately 150,000 clones; roughly 63% are singletons. Sequencing used CD4+ T cells sorted from blood, obtained around week 55, from a patient treated with tofacitinib. The receptors here all came from a human donor with alopecia areata.

The chain employs TRBV13 and TRBJ2-5; D remains unclear. Between the trimmed V and J ends, which lost 6 bases and 5 bases, there was a span of 10 bases. Per germline, CDR1 PRHDT and CDR2 FYEKMQ (reference sequence). This CDR3 has 12 amino acids. CDR3 sequence reads: CASSVGVETQYF. The CDR3 region has the DNA TGTGCCAGCAGTGTAGGAGTGGAGACCCAGTACTTC.

This clone was seen a few times. This chain links TRBV7-8 with TRBJ2-2; D is perhaps TRBD1 (6 bases). The CDR3 runs 14 residues. Germline loops: CDR1 SGHVS, CDR2 FQNEAQ. Trimming removed 8 bases from V and 3 bases from J, with 13 bases in between. The CDR3 coding sequence is TGTGCCAGCGCACTTGGGGGCGACACCGGGGAGCTGTTTTTT. It is translated as CASALGGDTGELFF.

The chain recombines TRBV4-1 with TRBJ1-6; unclear D gene. Trimming shortened V by 2 bases and J by 0 bases, and 11 bases separated the two germline ends. CDR3 size: 17 residues. In germline, CDR1 is MGHRA, CDR2 YSYEKL. The CDR3 sequence: CASSQSVGSSYNSPLHF. The CDR3 bases are TGCGCCAGCAGCCAAAGTGTTGGGAGCTCCTATAATTCACCCCTCCACTTT.

The rearrangement links TRBV6-5 to TRBJ2-7; TRBD1 matches 8 bases. CDR3 length equals 13 residues. Germline V CDR1 and CDR2: MNHEY, SVGAGI. J lost 6 bases, V lost 0 bases, and 1 base had no gene match. CDR3 residues: CASSYSRGPEQYF. DNA of the CDR3: TGTGCCAGCAGTTACTCCAGGGGGCCCGAGCAGTACTTC.

The CDR3 spells CASSLDHQGSETQYF. CDR3 DNA: TGTGCCAGCAGCTTAGATCACCAAGGGTCAGAGACCCAGTACTTC. V usage is TRBV11-2 and J usage is TRBJ2-5, with D hard to call. The CDR3 is made up of 15 amino acids. Germline V gene sequence: CDR1 SGHAT, CDR2 FQNNGV. Trimming took off 0 bases at V and 4 bases at J, with 12 bases between the two ends.

V gene TRBV15 combines with J gene TRBJ1-1; D may be TRBD1 (6 bases). Trimming removed 2 bases at V and 7 bases at J, with 17 bases between. Germline V lookup: CDR1 LNHNV, CDR2 YYDKDF (reference sequence). The CDR3 loop spans 15 amino acids. For the CDR3, the DNA is TGTGCCACCAGCAGATCGACAGGCTTAAGTGGTGAAGCTTTCTTT. The encoded protein is CATSRSTGLSGEAFF.

V usage is TRBV30 and J usage is TRBJ2-5; D assignment may be TRBD1 or TRBD2 (5 bases each). The CDR3 spans 14 residues. Trimming took off 5 bases at V and 9 bases at J, with 22 bases between the two ends. Germline V lookup: CDR1 GTSNPN, CDR2 SVGIG (reference sequence). CDR3 nucleotide sequence: TGTGCCTGGTCCACATACGGGACCCTCGTTGCCCAGTACTTC. It codes for CAWSTYGTLVAQYF.